A single sample is the source of the 24 T cell receptor beta chains below, sequenced in a study of PD-1 blockade in mismatch repair-deficient tumors (dated by TCRdb to about 2017). To prepare the library, the immunoSEQ multiplex PCR assay was applied. What TCRdb holds here is the immuneACCESS table cut down to in-frame rearrangements. Part of the clones is not present; checked against another copy, under half of the missing clones reflect an unresolved V gene, and the others are unexplained. The sample contains around 100,000 clones, over 65% of them found a single time. The ten largest clones add up to roughly 4.5% of the sample. The input for sequencing was peripheral blood, taken about 60 weeks after starting pembrolizumab. These receptors all come from an adult with mismatch repair-deficient cancer.

The chain joins TRBV27 to TRBJ2-2, with a possible D match to TRBD1 (6 bases). In germline, CDR1 is MNHEY, CDR2 SMNVEV (reference sequence). Trimming cost V 2 bases and J 6 bases, with 7 bases left between them. This CDR3 has 13 amino acids. CDR3 nucleotide sequence: TGTGCCAGCAGTTTAGGGGGCCCCGGGGAGCTGTTTTTT. Protein: CASSLGGPGELFF.

The CDR3 bases are TGTGCCAGCAGCCCGACCAGAACAAGGAACACTGAAGCTTTCTTT. It encodes CASSPTRTRNTEAFF. The chain is built from TRBV25-1 and TRBJ1-1; no reliable D call. The V gene's germline CDR1 is MGHDK and CDR2 SYGVNS. The CDR3 totals 15 residues. V lost 6 bases to trimming and J lost 1 base, with 15 bases between them.

The rearrangement links TRBV7-4 to TRBJ2-7, with D possibly being TRBD2 (5 bases). V lost 1 base to trimming and J lost 3 bases, with 13 bases between them. Germline CDR1 and CDR2: SGHVT and SQSDAQ. The CDR3 extends over 15 amino acids. The CDR3 DNA follows: TGTGCCAGCAGCTTAGGGAGCGGAGCCGGCTACGAGCAGTACTTC. This encodes CASSLGSGAGYEQYF.

The CDR3 nucleotides are TGCAGCGTTGGGGTTGCAACTAATGAAAAACTGTTTTTT. Translating it yields CSVGVATNEKLFF. The chain links TRBV29-1 to TRBJ1-4, with no clear D. Germline V gene data show CDR1 as SQVTM and CDR2 as ANQGSEA. This CDR3 has 13 residues. V lost 4 bases and J 0 bases, leaving 6 bases between the germline ends.

This chain joins TRBV7-6 and TRBJ2-1; D remains unclear. Germline V gene data show CDR1 as SGHVS and CDR2 as FNYEAQ. Trimming cost V 1 base and J 10 bases, with 5 bases left between them. The CDR3 is 11 amino acids. The CDR3 coding sequence is TGTGCCAGCAGCTTAGTGTGGGAGCAGTTCTTC. This codes for CASSLVWEQFF.

This CDR3 is CASSPPGANTGELFF. CDR3 nucleotide sequence: TGTGCCAGCAGCCCCCCAGGGGCGAACACCGGGGAGCTGTTTTTT. V is TRBV5-6 and J is TRBJ2-2, with a possible D match to TRBD1 (6 bases). V was cut by 4 bases and J by 0 bases, with 10 bases left in between. This CDR3 contains 15 residues. Germline V gene lookup returns CDR1 SGHDT and CDR2 YYEEEE.

Points on this clone: Distinct nucleotide sequences in the sample also encode this CDR3. CDR3 nucleotide sequence: TGTGCCAGTAGTGTAACAGGATCTGGGGCCAACGTCCTGACTTTC. Protein product: CASSVTGSGANVLTF. This chain uses TRBV19 with TRBJ2-6; a weak D match, TRBD1 (5 bases). The germline gives CDR1 LNHDA, CDR2 SQIVND (reference sequence). The CDR3 is 15 residues long. The V and J ends lost 5 bases and 1 base respectively, with 9 bases between them.

This clone was seen a single time. The chain joins TRBV27 to TRBJ2-7; TRBD2 matches at 7 bases. In germline, CDR1 is MNHEY, CDR2 SMNVEV (reference sequence). This CDR3 region has 12 residues. After removal of 2 bases from V and 7 bases from J, the junction contained 2 bases not matched to a gene. The CDR3 region is CASSLGEGEQYF. The CDR3 coding sequence is TGTGCCAGCAGTTTAGGGGAGGGTGAGCAGTACTTC.

This clone was seen only a few times. V is TRBV9 and J is TRBJ2-2; the D is unclear. V was cut by 2 bases and J by 7 bases, with 6 bases left in between. Germline V gives CDR1 SGDLS, CDR2 YYNGEE. This CDR3 is built from 12 residues. The CDR3 DNA is TGTGCCAGCAGCGTTGGGAACGGGGAGCTGTTTTTT. Protein product: CASSVGNGELFF.

This chain connects TRBV7-2 to TRBJ2-7; tentatively, D is TRBD2 (5 bases). CDR1 is SGHTA and CDR2 is FQGNSA in the germline V gene. V was trimmed by 5 bases and J by 2 bases, leaving 7 bases between them. CDR3 length equals 12 residues. The CDR3 spells CASSRTPYEQYF. The CDR3 DNA follows: TGTGCCAGCAGCAGGACTCCCTACGAGCAGTACTTC.

The chain's CDR3 is CASSPSFGPGELFF. In DNA, the CDR3 is TGTGCCAGCAGTCCGTCGTTTGGCCCCGGGGAGCTGTTTTTT. V gene TRBV27 combines with J gene TRBJ2-2; no definite D call. V lost 5 bases and J lost 6, with 13 bases in between. Germline assignment: CDR1 MNHEY and CDR2 SMNVEV (reference sequence). This CDR3 comprises 14 residues.

The chain couples TRBV11-3 to TRBJ2-1, with D unresolved. This CDR3 spans 15 amino acids. Trimming removed 0 bases at V and 5 bases at J, with 11 bases between. The germline gives CDR1 SGHNT, CDR2 YENEEA. The CDR3 region is CASSLDSRLHNEQFF. The CDR3, as DNA: TGTGCCAGCAGCTTAGATAGTCGGCTCCACAATGAGCAGTTCTTC.

This clone showed up many times. The V and J genes are TRBV11-2 and TRBJ2-7, with D uncertain. The CDR3 loop spans 16 amino acids. V lost 4 bases and J lost 4, with 20 bases in between. Germline assignment: CDR1 SGHAT and CDR2 FQNNGV. The CDR3 protein is CASSSNIGPASYEQYF. The CDR3 coding sequence is TGTGCCAGCAGCTCAAATATTGGACCCGCCTCATACGAGCAGTACTTC.

The chain links TRBV4-1 to TRBJ1-1; D perhaps matches TRBD1 (6 bases). V was trimmed by 3 bases and J by 4 bases, leaving 15 bases between them. From germline, CDR1 is MGHRA and CDR2 YSYEKL. CDR3 length: 15 residues. The CDR3 is CASSQPGTILTEAFF. The CDR3 DNA reads TGCGCCAGCAGCCAGCCCGGGACAATTCTCACTGAAGCTTTCTTT.

This chain joins TRBV4-2 and TRBJ2-3, with D uncertain. Trimming took off 0 bases at V and 3 bases at J, with 10 bases between the two ends. The CDR3 totals 15 residues. CDR1 LGHNA and CDR2 YNFKEQ come from the germline V gene. The CDR3 region is CASSQDGEITDTQYF. CDR3 in DNA: TGTGCCAGCAGCCAAGATGGAGAGATTACAGATACGCAGTATTTT.

DNA for the CDR3: TGTGCCAGCAGCGAACGGGACTCCCCCAATGAGCAGTTCTTC. It encodes CASSERDSPNEQFF. The chain couples TRBV7-6 to TRBJ2-1; D might be TRBD2 (6 bases). Germline loops: CDR1 SGHVS, CDR2 FNYEAQ. The length of the CDR3 is 14 residues. V was pared by 5 bases and J by 6 bases, with 14 bases between.

In its sample, this clone was seen a few times. V gene TRBV15 combines with J gene TRBJ1-5; the D is unclear. The CDR3 length is 15 residues. Germline V CDR1 and CDR2: LNHNV, YYDKDF (reference sequence). V was trimmed by 1 base and J by 0 bases, leaving 7 bases between them. This CDR3 reads CATSRGGNSNQPQHF. In DNA form, the CDR3 reads TGTGCCACCAGCAGAGGAGGGAATAGCAATCAGCCCCAGCATTTT.

This clone occurred a few times. This chain connects TRBV5-7 to TRBJ2-1, with D unresolved. TRBV5-7 is annotated as an ORF whose role is uncertain. V was shortened by 6 bases and J by 8 bases, with 12 bases between the two germline ends. This CDR3 region has 12 residues. CDR3 bases: TGTGCCAGCATGTTGTCAGCCCATGAGCAGTTCTTC. It is translated as CASMLSAHEQFF.

This chain uses TRBV5-1 with TRBJ2-3, with 7 bases aligning to TRBD2. CDR1 and CDR2 from the germline V gene are SGHRS and YFSETQ. This CDR3 is built from 15 residues. V lost 3 bases to trimming and J lost 3 bases; unmatched junction nucleotides: 7. CDR3: CASSWRGLKTDTQYF. The CDR3 DNA follows: TGCGCCAGCAGCTGGAGGGGACTAAAAACAGATACGCAGTATTTT.

This chain connects TRBV18 to TRBJ1-4; a possible D gene is TRBD1 (5 bases). Germline-derived CDR1 and CDR2 are KGHSH and LQKENI. The length of the CDR3 is 14 residues. With 3 bases removed from V and 4 bases from J, the gap between germline ends came to 9 bases. CDR3 sequence (DNA): TGTGCCAGCTCACCGGGGACGGATAATGAAAAACTGTTTTTT. It encodes CASSPGTDNEKLFF.

This clone is medium-sized within its sample. The chain joins TRBV7-9 to TRBJ2-7, with TRBD2 matching 7 bases. CDR3 size: 15 residues. V trimming: 5 bases; J trimming: 3 bases; junction bases outside the gene matches: 10. CDR1 is SEHNR, CDR2 FQNEAQ, per germline (reference sequence). The CDR3 here is CASSHPRGTIYEQYF. The CDR3 DNA follows: TGTGCCAGCAGCCACCCGCGAGGGACTATCTACGAGCAGTACTTC.

The CDR3 nucleotides read TGTGCCAGCAGCCCCAATAACCCCCGCAATGAGCAGTTCTTC. It specifies CASSPNNPRNEQFF. V is TRBV11-2 and J is TRBJ2-1; D is uncertain. CDR1 is SGHAT and CDR2 is FQNNGV in the germline V gene. V lost 5 bases and J 6 bases, leaving 14 bases between the germline ends. The CDR3 is 14 residues long.

This chain joins TRBV19 and TRBJ2-1, with 11 positions matching TRBD1. With 6 bases clipped from V and 1 base from J, the junction kept 23 bases outside the gene matches. Germline CDR1 LNHDA, CDR2 SQIVND (reference sequence). CDR3 length equals 22 residues. The CDR3 loop is CASRGTGGSFVRREWSYNEQFF. The CDR3 DNA sequence: TGTGCCAGTAGGGGGACAGGGGGAAGTTTTGTGCGGCGGGAGTGGTCCTACAATGAGCAGTTCTTC.

V and J are TRBV5-5 and TRBJ2-7; D possibly corresponds to TRBD1 (5 bases). Germline V CDR1 and CDR2: SGHKS, YYEKEE (reference sequence). The CDR3 is 12 residues long. Trimming left V 4 bases short and J 3 bases short, with 8 bases between. CDR3: CASSVDSYEQYF. The CDR3 DNA sequence: TGTGCCAGCAGCGTTGACAGCTACGAGCAGTACTTC.